This TCR beta chain was retrieved from a study of Tregs in tolerant kidney transplant recipients. The CDR3 covers 12 residues. J lost 4 bases, V lost 6 bases, and 5 bases had no gene match. Germline V gene data show CDR1 as SQVTM and CDR2 as ANQGSEA. Thawed PBMCs were FACS-sorted into unstimulated CD4+CD25+CD127- regulatory T cells, CD4+CD25- non-regulatory cells, CD4 and CD8 cells. Generated by immunoSEQ multiplex PCR, the TCRdb table keeps only in-frame clones and is missing some. The table lists more than 95,000 clones, around nine tenths of them singletons. Sequencing was carried out using CD4+ T cells from blood. The sequence derives from a human donor in good health. J is TRBJ2-5 and V is TRBV29-1; the match to TRBD1 covers 7 bases. The CDR3 DNA reads TGCAGCGTGGGGAAGGGGGCAGAGACCCAGTACTTC. Translating it yields CSVGKGAETQYF.